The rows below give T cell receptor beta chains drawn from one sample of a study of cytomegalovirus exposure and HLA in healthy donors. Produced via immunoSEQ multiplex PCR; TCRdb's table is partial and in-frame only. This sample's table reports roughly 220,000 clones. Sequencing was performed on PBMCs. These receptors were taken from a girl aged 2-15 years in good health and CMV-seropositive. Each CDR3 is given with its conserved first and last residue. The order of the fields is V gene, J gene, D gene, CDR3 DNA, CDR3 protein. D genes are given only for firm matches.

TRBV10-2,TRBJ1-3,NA,TGCGCCAGCAGTGAAATCGGAGGGTTCGGAAACACCATATATTTT,CASSEIGGFGNTIYF
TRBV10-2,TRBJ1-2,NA,TGCGCCAGCAGTACAGGGAACTATGGCTACACCTTC,CASSTGNYGYTF
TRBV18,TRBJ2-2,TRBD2,TGTGCCAGCTCACCACTAGGAGCGGGAGGGACGAACACCGGGGAGCTGTTTTTT,CASSPLGAGGTNTGELFF
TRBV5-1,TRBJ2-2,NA,TGCGCCAGCAGCTTATATCCAGGGCTGAACACCGGGGAGCTGTTTTTT,CASSLYPGLNTGELFF
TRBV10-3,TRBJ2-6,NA,TGTGCCCTCTCAGATACCCCCCACTCTGGGGCCAACGTCCTGACTTTC,CALSDTPHSGANVLTF
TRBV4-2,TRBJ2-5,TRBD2,TGTGCCAGCAGCCAGGCACTAGCGGGAGGGCCGGGGAACCAAGAGACCCAGTACTTC,CASSQALAGGPGNQETQYF
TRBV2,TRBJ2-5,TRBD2,TGTGCCAGCAGTGAGGGGGGGACTAGCAAATGGGAGCAGTACTTC,CASSEGGTSKWEQYF
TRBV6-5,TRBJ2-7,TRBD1,TGTGCCAGCAGTTACGGACAGGCACCCTCCTACGAGCAGTACTTC,CASSYGQAPSYEQYF
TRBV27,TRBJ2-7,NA,TGTGCCAGCAGCATAGGACAGTCGGGCTCCTACGAGCAGTACTTC,CASSIGQSGSYEQYF
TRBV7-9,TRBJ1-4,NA,TGTGCCAGCAGCTTAGCCCCGCCAGGGCTAGGGGTTGAAAAACTGTTTTTT,CASSLAPPGLGVEKLFF
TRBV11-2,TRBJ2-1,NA,TGTGCCAGCATCAACATCGGCGGAGCGGACCCTTCCTACAATGAGCAGTTCTTC,CASINIGGADPSYNEQFF
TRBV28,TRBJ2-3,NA,TGTGCCAGCAGTAGTGGGGACAATTCTCAAGATACGCAGTATTTT,CASSSGDNSQDTQYF
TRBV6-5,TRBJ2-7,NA,TGTGCCAGCAGTTATACCCCTCTAGGGGTCCACGAGCAGTACTTC,CASSYTPLGVHEQYF
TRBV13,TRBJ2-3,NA,TGTGCCAGCAGCTTACAGTTGGGGGCCCAGTATTTT,CASSLQLGAQYF
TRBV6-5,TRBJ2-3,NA,TGTGCCAGCAGTTCCGTTAGCGCCGCCACAGATACGCAGTATTTT,CASSSVSAATDTQYF
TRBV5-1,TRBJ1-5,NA,TGCGCCAGCAGCGTGAACGAGGGAAGAAATCAGCCCCAGCATTTT,CASSVNEGRNQPQHF
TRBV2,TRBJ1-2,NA,TGTGCCAGCACCCTCGGGGTAAACTATGGCTACACCTTC,CASTLGVNYGYTF
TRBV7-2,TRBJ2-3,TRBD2,TGTGCCAGCAGCTACCGGACTAGCGGGTTCACAGATACGCAGTATTTT,CASSYRTSGFTDTQYF
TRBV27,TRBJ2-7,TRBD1,TGTGCCAGCAGTTTATCGACAGGGGGCTACGAGCAGTACTTC,CASSLSTGGYEQYF
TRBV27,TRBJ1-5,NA,TGTGCCAGCAGTTCCAGGGGCGGTCAGCCCCAGCATTTT,CASSSRGGQPQHF
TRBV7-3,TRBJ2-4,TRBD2,TGTGCCAGCAGCTACGGACTAGCGGGAGGGCCTCGGGGGGCCAAAAACATTCAGTACTTC,CASSYGLAGGPRGAKNIQYF
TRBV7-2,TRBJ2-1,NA,TGTGCCAGCAGCTTACGGGGGGCTAGCCCGAATGAGCAGTTCTTC,CASSLRGASPNEQFF
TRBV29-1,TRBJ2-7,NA,TGCAGCGTGAACTACAGGGACGGGCAGTACTTC,CSVNYRDGQYF
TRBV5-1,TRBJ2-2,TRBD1,TGCGCCAGCAGCTTATTCGGGACAGGGAGCACCGGGGAGCTGTTTTTT,CASSLFGTGSTGELFF
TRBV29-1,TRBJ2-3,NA,TGCAGCGTCTCGACTACCACTAGCACAGATACGCAGTATTTT,CSVSTTTSTDTQYF
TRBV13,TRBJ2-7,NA,TGTGCCAGCAGCTTAAGAGGCGGACCGTTAGCGGATACGAGAGCGGGCATCGAGCAGTACTTC,CASSLRGGPLADTRAGIEQYF
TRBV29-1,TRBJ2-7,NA,TGCAGCGTTGACGTCTCCTACGAGCAGTACTTC,CSVDVSYEQYF
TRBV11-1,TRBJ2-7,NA,TGTGCCAGCACTTTACACCGTTATGCCTACGAGCAGTACTTC,CASTLHRYAYEQYF
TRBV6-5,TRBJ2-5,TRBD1,TGTGCCAGCAGTTACGGGACAGTCTCCGCCGAGACCCAGTACTTC,CASSYGTVSAETQYF
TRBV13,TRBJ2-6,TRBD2,TGTGCCAGCAGCCCGGGGACTAGCGCAGGCTCTGGGGCCAACGTCCTGACTTTC,CASSPGTSAGSGANVLTF
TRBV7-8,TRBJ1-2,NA,TGTGCCAGCAGCGTGCGAGGCCCCAGAGAGGGCTACACCTTC,CASSVRGPREGYTF